This TCR beta chain was profiled in a study of shared clonotypes between healthy human individuals. As to this clone: The antigen is not known.

The V segment lost 7 bases and the J segment 3 bases; nucleotides outside the gene matches: 7. Germline V gene lookup returns CDR1 SGHRS and CDR2 YFSETQ. The CDR3 is made up of 15 amino acids. Original handling: In the immunoSEQ data, sequences were junction-only and lacked quality scores, so filtering differed. Sequencing used immunoSEQ multiplex PCR; TCRdb keeps in-frame clones, though not all of them. Clonal size and the V and J genes are those of that table, whereas D and trimming came from the DNA. Here the sample spans under 550,000 clones, about 95% being singletons. Overall study findings and caveats: The sharing of approximately 5.1% of naive CD4 clonotypes was seen across a handful of donors.

The material sequenced was naive CD4+ T cells sorted from blood. Subset denoted: CD45RA+ positively selected. The chain links TRBV5-1 to TRBJ2-3, with 11 bases identical to TRBD1. This clonotype was sampled from a woman between 25 and 40 years old in good health. The CDR3 DNA follows: TGCGCCAGCGCCACGGGACAGGGGGTTACAGATACGCAGTATTTT. Protein: CASATGQGVTDTQYF. Combining the CDR3 with reference TRBV5-1 and TRBJ2-3 gives the whole variable domain KAGVTQTPRYLIKTRGQQVTLSCSPISGHRSVSWYQQTPGQGLQFLFEYFSETQRNKGNFPGRFSGRQFSNSRSEMNVSTLELGDSALYLCASATGQGVTDTQYFGPGTRLTVL.